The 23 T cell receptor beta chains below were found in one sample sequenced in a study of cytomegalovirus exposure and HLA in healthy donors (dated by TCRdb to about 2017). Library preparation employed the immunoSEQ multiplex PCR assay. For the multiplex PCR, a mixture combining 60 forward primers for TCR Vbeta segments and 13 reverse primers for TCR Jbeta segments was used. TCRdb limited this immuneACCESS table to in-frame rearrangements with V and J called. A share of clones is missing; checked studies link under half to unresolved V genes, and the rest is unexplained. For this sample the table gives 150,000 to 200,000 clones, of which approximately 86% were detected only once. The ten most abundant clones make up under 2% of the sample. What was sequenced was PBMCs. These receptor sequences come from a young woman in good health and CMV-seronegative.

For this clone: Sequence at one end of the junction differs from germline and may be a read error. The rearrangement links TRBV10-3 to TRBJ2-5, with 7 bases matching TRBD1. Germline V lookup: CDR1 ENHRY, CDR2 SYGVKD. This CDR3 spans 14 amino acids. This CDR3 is CALSGLGGGETQYF. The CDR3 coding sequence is TGTGCCCTCAGTGGCCTAGGGGGCGGGGAGACCCAGTACTTC.

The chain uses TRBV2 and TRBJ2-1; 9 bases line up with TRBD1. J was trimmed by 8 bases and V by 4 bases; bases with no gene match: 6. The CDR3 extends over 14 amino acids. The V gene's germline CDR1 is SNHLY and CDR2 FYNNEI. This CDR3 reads CASSVGTGPHEQFF. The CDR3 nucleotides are TGTGCCAGCAGTGTTGGGACAGGGCCCCATGAGCAGTTCTTC.

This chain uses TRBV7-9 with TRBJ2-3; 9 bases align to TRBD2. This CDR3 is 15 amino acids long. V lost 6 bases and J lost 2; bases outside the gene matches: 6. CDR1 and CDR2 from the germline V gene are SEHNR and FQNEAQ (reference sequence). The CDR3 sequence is CASSSGLASTDTQYF. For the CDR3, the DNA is TGTGCCAGCAGTTCCGGACTAGCGTCCACAGATACGCAGTATTTT.

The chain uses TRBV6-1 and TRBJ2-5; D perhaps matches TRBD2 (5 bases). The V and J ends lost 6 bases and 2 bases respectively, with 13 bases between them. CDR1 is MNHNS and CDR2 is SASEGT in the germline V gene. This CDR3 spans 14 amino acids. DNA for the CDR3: TGTGCCAGCAGCCTGACGGGAAGGCAAGAGACCCAGTACTTC. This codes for CASSLTGRQETQYF.

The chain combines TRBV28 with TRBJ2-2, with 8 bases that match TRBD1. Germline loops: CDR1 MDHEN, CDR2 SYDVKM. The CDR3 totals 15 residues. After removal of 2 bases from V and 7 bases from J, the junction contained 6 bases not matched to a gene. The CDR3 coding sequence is TGTGCCAGCAGTTTAGCGGACAGGGTAGTCGGGGAGCTGTTTTTT. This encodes CASSLADRVVGELFF.

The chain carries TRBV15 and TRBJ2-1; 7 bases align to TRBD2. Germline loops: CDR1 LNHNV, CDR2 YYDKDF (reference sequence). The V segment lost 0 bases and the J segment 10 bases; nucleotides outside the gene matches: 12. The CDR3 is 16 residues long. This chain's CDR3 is CATSRESSGTPGEQFF. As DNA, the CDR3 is TGTGCCACCAGCAGAGAATCGAGCGGGACCCCGGGGGAGCAGTTCTTC.

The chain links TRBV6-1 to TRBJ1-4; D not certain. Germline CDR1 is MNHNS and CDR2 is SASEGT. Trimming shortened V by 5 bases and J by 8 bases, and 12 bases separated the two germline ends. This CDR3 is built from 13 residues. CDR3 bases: TGTGCCAGCAGTTCTCAGTGGGAGGAAAAACTGTTTTTT. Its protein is CASSSQWEEKLFF.

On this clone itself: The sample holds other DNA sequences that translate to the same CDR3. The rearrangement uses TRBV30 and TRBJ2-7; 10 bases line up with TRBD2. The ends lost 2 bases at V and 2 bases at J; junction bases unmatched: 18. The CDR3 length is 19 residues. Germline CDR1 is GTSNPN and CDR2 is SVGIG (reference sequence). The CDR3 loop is CAWSYPPGLAPKFPYEQYF. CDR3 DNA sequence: TGTGCCTGGAGTTACCCACCGGGACTAGCGCCAAAGTTCCCCTACGAGCAGTACTTC.

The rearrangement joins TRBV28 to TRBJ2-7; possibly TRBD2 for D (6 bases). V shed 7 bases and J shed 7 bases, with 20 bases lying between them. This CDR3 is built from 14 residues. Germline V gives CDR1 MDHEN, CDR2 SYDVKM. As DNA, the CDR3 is TGTGCCAGCATCCCGGAGGGGACTGCTTTGGAGCAGTACTTC. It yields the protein CASIPEGTALEQYF.

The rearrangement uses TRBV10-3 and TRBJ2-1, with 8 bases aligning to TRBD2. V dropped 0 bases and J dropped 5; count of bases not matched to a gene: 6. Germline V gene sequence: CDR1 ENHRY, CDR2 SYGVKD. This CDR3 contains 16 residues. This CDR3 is CAISESGAGGDNEQFF. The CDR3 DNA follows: TGTGCCATCAGTGAGTCCGGGGCGGGAGGCGACAATGAGCAGTTCTTC.

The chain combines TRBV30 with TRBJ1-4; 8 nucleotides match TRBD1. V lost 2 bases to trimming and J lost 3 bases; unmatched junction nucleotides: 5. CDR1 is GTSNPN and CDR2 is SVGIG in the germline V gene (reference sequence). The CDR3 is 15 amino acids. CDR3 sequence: CAWSPLGQANEKLFF. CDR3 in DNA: TGTGCCTGGAGTCCTCTGGGACAGGCTAATGAAAAACTGTTTTTT.

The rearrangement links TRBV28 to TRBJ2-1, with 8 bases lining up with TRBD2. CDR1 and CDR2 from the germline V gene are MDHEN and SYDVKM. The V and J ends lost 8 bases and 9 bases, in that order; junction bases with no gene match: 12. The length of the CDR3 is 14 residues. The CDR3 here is CASWTGTSGTEQFF. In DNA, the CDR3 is TGTGCCAGCTGGACGGGGACTAGTGGTACTGAGCAGTTCTTC.

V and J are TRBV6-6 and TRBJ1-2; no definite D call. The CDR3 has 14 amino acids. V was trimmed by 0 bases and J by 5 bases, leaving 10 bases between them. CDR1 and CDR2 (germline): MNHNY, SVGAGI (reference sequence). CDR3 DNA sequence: TGTGCCAGCAGTTACTCAGGAAGGGAGTATGGCTACACCTTC. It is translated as CASSYSGREYGYTF.

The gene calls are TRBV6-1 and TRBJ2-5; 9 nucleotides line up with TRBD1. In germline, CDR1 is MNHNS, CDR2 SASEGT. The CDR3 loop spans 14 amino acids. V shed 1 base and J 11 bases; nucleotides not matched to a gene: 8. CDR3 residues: CASSEGTGAREQYF. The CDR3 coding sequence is TGTGCCAGCAGTGAAGGGACAGGGGCCAGAGAGCAGTACTTC.

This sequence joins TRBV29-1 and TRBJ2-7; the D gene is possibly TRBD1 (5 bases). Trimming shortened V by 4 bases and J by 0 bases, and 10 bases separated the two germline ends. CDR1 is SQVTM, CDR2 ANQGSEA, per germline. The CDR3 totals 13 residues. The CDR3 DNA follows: TGCAGCGTTGTGGGGCTCGCCTCCTACGAGCAGTACTTC. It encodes CSVVGLASYEQYF.

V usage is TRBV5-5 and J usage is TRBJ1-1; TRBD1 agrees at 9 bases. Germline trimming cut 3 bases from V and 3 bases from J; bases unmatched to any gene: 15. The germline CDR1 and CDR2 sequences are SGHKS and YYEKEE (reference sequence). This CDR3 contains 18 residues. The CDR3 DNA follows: TGTGCCAGCAGCTCCCGGACAGGGGCCGGCACTGGGCACACTGAAGCTTTCTTT. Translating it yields CASSSRTGAGTGHTEAFF.

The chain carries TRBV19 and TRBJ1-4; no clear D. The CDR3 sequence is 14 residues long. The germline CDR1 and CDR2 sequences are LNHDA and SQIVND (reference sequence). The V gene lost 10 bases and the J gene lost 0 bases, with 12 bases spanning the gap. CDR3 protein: CATTPGTTNEKLFF. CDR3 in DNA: TGTGCCACTACACCCGGGACAACTAATGAAAAACTGTTTTTT.

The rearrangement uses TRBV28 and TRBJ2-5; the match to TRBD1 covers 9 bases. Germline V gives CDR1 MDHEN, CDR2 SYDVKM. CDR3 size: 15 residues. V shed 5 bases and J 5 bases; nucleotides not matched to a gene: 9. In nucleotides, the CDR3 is TGTGCCAGCAGTCCCATACAGGGGGCAGCGGAGACCCAGTACTTC. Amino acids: CASSPIQGAAETQYF.

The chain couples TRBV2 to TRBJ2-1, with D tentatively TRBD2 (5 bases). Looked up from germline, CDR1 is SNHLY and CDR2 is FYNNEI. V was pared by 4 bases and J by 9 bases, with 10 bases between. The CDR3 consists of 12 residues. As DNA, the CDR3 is TGTGCCAGCAGTGTCAGCGAGGGTGAGCAGTTCTTC. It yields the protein CASSVSEGEQFF.

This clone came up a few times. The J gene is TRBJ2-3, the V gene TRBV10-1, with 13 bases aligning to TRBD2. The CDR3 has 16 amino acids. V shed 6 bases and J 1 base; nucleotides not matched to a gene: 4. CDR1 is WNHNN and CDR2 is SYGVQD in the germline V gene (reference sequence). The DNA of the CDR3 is TGCGCCAGCAGCGGGACTAGCGGGGCTGGCACAGATACGCAGTATTTT. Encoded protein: CASSGTSGAGTDTQYF.

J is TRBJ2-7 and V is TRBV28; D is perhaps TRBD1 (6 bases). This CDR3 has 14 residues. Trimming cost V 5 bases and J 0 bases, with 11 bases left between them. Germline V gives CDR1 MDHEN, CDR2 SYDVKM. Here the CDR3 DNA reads TGTGCCAGCAGTGGGCCGGACAGCTCCTACGAGCAGTACTTC. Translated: CASSGPDSSYEQYF. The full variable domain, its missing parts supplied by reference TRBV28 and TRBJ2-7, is DVKVTQSSRYLVKRTGEKVFLECVQDMDHENMFWYRQDPGLGLRLIYFSYDVKMKEKGDIPEGYSVSREKKERFSLILESASTNQTSMYLCASSGPDSSYEQYFGPGTRLTVT.

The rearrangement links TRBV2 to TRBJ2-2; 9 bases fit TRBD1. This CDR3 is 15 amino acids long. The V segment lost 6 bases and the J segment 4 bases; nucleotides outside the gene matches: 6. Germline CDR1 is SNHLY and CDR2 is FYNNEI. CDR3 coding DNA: TGTGCCAGCAGCTTCCGGACAGGGGCCACCGGGGAGCTGTTTTTT. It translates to CASSFRTGATGELFF. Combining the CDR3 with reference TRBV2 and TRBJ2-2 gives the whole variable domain EPEVTQTPSHQVTQMGQEVILRCVPISNHLYFYWYRQILGQKVEFLVSFYNNEISEKSEIFDDQFSVERPDGSNFTLKIRSTKLEDSAMYFCASSFRTGATGELFFGEGSRLTVL.

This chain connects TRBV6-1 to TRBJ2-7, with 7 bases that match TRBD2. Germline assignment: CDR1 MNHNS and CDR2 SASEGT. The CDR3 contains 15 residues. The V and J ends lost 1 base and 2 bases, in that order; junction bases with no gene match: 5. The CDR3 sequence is CASSEGPSGAYEQYF. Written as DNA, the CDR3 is TGTGCCAGCAGTGAAGGCCCTAGCGGAGCCTACGAGCAGTACTTC.